Reported below is one T cell receptor beta chain. The record originates from a study of control samples from healthy donors and cancer patients. Measured with immunoSEQ multiplex PCR; TCRdb has only the in-frame clones, and not every one. The table lists over 100,000 clones, more than 80% of them singletons. Trimming pared 3 bases from V and 6 bases from J, leaving 14 bases between. The CDR3 runs 14 residues. CDR1 is SGHDN, CDR2 FVKESK, per germline. This chain connects TRBV14 to TRBJ1-1, with a tentative D call TRBD1 (5 bases). This TCR came from a man between 40 and 49 years old in good health. Sequenced input: blood. CDR3 bases: TGTGCCAGCAGCCAGAAAAAGGGGATCGCTGAAGCTTTCTTT. This gives the protein CASSQKKGIAEAFF. Looking up the rest from reference TRBV14 and TRBJ1-1 gives the full variable domain: EAGVTQFPSHSVIEKGQTVTLRCDPISGHDNLYWYRRVMGKEIKFLLHFVKESKQDESGMPNNRFLAERTGGTYSTLKVQPAELEDSGVYFCASSQKKGIAEAFFGQGTRLTVV.